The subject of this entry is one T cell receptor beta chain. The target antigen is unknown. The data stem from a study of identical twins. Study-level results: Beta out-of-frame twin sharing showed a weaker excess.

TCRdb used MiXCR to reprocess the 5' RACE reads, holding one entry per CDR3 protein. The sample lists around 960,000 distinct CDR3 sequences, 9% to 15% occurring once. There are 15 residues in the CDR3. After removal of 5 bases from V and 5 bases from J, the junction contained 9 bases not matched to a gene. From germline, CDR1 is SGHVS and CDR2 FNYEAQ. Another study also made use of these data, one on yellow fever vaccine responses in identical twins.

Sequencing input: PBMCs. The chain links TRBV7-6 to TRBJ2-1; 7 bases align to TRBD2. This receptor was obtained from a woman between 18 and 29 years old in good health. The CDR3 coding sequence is TGTGCCAGCAGCCCCGGGGCTAGCGGTAACAATGAGCAGTTCTTC. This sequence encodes CASSPGASGNNEQFF.